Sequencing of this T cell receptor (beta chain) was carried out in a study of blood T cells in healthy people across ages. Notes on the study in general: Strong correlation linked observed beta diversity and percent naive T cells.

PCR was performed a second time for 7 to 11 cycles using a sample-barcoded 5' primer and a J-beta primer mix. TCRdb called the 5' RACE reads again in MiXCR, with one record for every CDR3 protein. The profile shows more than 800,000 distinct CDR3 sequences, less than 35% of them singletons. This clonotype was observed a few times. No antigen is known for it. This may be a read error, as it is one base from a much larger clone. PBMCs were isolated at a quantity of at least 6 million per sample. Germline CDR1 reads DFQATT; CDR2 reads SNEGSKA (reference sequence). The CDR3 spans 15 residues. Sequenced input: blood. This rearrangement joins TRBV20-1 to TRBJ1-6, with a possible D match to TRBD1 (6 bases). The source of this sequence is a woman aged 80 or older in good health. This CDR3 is CRGGGGSSYNSPPHF. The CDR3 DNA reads TGCAGGGGCGGGGGCGGGAGCTCCTATAATTCACCCCCCCACTTT.